This T cell receptor (beta chain) was captured in a study of shared clonotypes between healthy human individuals. Study outcomes and limitations: Generally, naive subsets came out with larger estimated richness than memory subsets.

This CDR3 has 16 residues. Trimming cost V 6 bases and J 5 bases; bases outside gene matches: 11. Germline CDR1 reads MDHEN; CDR2 reads SYDVKM. TCRdb keeps only in-frame clones here, not all; method: immunoSEQ multiplex PCR. The sample lists a few million clones; just over 90% were seen once. This clone was seen a single time. Its specificity is not known. All of the donors resided in Nashville, Tennessee, and each was a Caucasian adult. It was into CD45RA+ naive and CD45RA-negative memory subsets that the CD4+ cells were split. This chain connects TRBV28 to TRBJ2-2; 8 bases line up with TRBD1. The sequence derives from a man aged 18 to 30 in good health. The sequencing sample was made of naive CD4+ T cells sorted from blood. Subset described: CD45RA+ positively selected. CDR3 DNA sequence: TGTGCCAGCAGAATGACAGGGGTTGTAAGAACCGGGGAGCTGTTTTTT. This gives the protein CASRMTGVVRTGELFF.